These T cell receptor beta chains were read from a single sample in a study of CD8+ T cells in alopecia areata. Assay used: immunoSEQ multiplex PCR; TCRdb lists only in-frame clones, some missing. Of about 180,000 clones in the sample, roughly 46% are singletons; the top ten hold 10%. The sequences come from CD8+ T cells sorted from blood, collected around week 54, from a patient treated with tofacitinib. Receptors were obtained from a human donor with alopecia areata. The CDR3 runs from the conserved cysteine through the conserved F or W. A D gene is named only where the DNA matches it firmly. Clone size, where shown, is once, few, many, or a class for clones that have expanded.

D	size	V	J	DNA	CDR3
.	.	TRBV5-6	TRBJ1-2	TGTGCCAGCAGCTTGGGACAAAACTATGGCTACACCTTC	CASSLGQNYGYTF
.	once	TRBV7-2	TRBJ2-5	TGTGCCAGCAGCTTAGTATTCAGAGAGACCCAGTACTTC	CASSLVFRETQYF
.	.	TRBV6-6	TRBJ2-6	TGTGCCAGCAGTTATGGACAATTGGGGGCCAACGTCCTGACTTTC	CASSYGQLGANVLTF
.	.	TRBV29-1	TRBJ2-7	TGCAGCGCAGGGAGGCAGGGTGCCTACGAGCAGTACTTC	CSAGRQGAYEQYF
.	.	TRBV29-1	TRBJ2-7	TGCAGCGTTGAAGAAAGAACCTCCTACGAGCAGTACTTC	CSVEERTSYEQYF
.	.	TRBV5-6	TRBJ1-5	TGTGCCAGCAGTCCAGGGGGCAATCAGCCCCAGCATTTT	CASSPGGNQPQHF
.	.	TRBV9	TRBJ2-7	TGTGCCAGCAGCCTAGCGGTGACAGGGGTATCGGGTGAGCAGTACTTC	CASSLAVTGVSGEQYF
.	.	TRBV6-5	TRBJ2-7	TGTGCCAGCAGTTACTCTAGGGTTGGCGAGCAGTACTTC	CASSYSRVGEQYF
TRBD1	few	TRBV6-5	TRBJ1-1	TGTGCCAGCAGCACCGGGACAGGAATGAACACTGAAGCTTTCTTT	CASSTGTGMNTEAFF
.	.	TRBV29-1	TRBJ1-2	TGCAGCGTCCCCGGAGCCTGGGGGGGCGACGTAGACTATGGCTACACCTTC	CSVPGAWGGDVDYGYTF
.	.	TRBV15	TRBJ1-5	TGTGCCACCGGAGATCAGCCCCAGCATTTT	CATGDQPQHF
.	.	TRBV5-6	TRBJ2-7	TGTGCCAGCAGCCTGGGGACGGGCTACGAGCAGTACTTC	CASSLGTGYEQYF
.	.	TRBV6-5	TRBJ2-7	TGTGCCAGCAGATCCGAGGCTTTCTCCTACGAGCAGTACTTC	CASRSEAFSYEQYF
TRBD2	few	TRBV18	TRBJ2-1	TGTGCCAGCTCACCATTGAGCGGGGACAATGAGCAGTTCTTC	CASSPLSGDNEQFF
.	few	TRBV5-6	TRBJ2-7	TGTGCCAGCAGCCCCGGGAGTAGAACAGGGTCTATCTACGAGCAGTACTTC	CASSPGSRTGSIYEQYF
TRBD2	.	TRBV6-1	TRBJ2-1	TGTGCCAGCAAGGGACTAGTGGGGAACAATGAGCAGTTCTTC	CASKGLVGNNEQFF
.	few	TRBV5-6	TRBJ2-3	TGTGCCAGCAGCTTGGCCGCGGACCCCCGGACAGATACGCAGTATTTT	CASSLAADPRTDTQYF
.	.	TRBV4-1	TRBJ1-5	TGCGCCAGCAGCCAAGGACATTTCAATCAGCCCCAGCATTTT	CASSQGHFNQPQHF
TRBD1	.	TRBV30	TRBJ1-4	TGTGCCTGGAGCGGACAGGGTGGGACTGAAAAACTGTTTTTT	CAWSGQGGTEKLFF
.	.	TRBV30	TRBJ2-5	TGTGCCTGGAGTAGTCGGGGGGCCCCGGAGACCCAGTACTTC	CAWSSRGAPETQYF
TRBD1	.	TRBV11-2	TRBJ1-1	TGTGCCAGCAGCTTAGGGGTGACAGGGTGGACTGAAGCTTTCTTT	CASSLGVTGWTEAFF
.	.	TRBV4-3	TRBJ2-4	TGCGCCAGCAGCCAAGATCCCCTCTTGGAGGGAGCCAAAAACATTCAGTACTTC	CASSQDPLLEGAKNIQYF
.	.	TRBV4-1	TRBJ1-4	TGCGCCAGCAGCCAAGACCCATCAGGAAGGCTGTTTTTT	CASSQDPSGRLFF
TRBD2	.	TRBV5-1	TRBJ2-1	TGCGCCAGCAGCCCAAGCGGGGGCCCTAATAATGAGCAGTTCTTC	CASSPSGGPNNEQFF
.	.	TRBV11-2	TRBJ2-7	TGTGCCAGCAGCTTAGAGACAGTTGCCTACGAGCAGTACTTC	CASSLETVAYEQYF
TRBD1	.	TRBV11-2	TRBJ2-7	TGTGCCAGCAGCTTGGGGACAGGAACCTACGAGCAGTACTTC	CASSLGTGTYEQYF
.	.	TRBV2	TRBJ1-4	TGTGCCAGCAACTACCAGAATGAAAAACTGTTTTTT	CASNYQNEKLFF